Below, 19 T cell receptor beta chains from the same sample are listed, as sequenced in a study of STAT5B mutations in CD4+ large granular lymphocyte leukemia. Sequenced by immunoSEQ multiplex PCR; TCRdb stores in-frame clones only, minus some. This table holds around 30,000 clones, about 82% found once. The sample taken for sequencing was CD4+ T cells from blood buffy coats. The receptors originated from a human donor in good health.

This clone was counted once. The rearrangement uses TRBV6-5 and TRBJ2-7, with 10 nucleotides matching TRBD2. V dropped 4 bases and J dropped 5; count of bases not matched to a gene: 8. The CDR3 spans 15 residues. Germline V gene sequence: CDR1 MNHEY, CDR2 SVGAGI. This chain's CDR3 is CASSSEAGGGDEQYF. The CDR3 DNA reads TGTGCCAGCAGTTCCGAAGCGGGAGGGGGGGACGAGCAGTACTTC.

The chain uses TRBV7-3 and TRBJ2-1, with 11 bases identical to TRBD2. There are 15 residues in the CDR3. J was trimmed by 7 bases and V by 4 bases; bases with no gene match: 6. The germline V gene has CDR1 SGHTA and CDR2 FQGTGA. The CDR3 reads CASSSTSGSLNEQFF. For the CDR3, the DNA is TGTGCCAGCAGCTCAACTAGCGGGAGTCTGAATGAGCAGTTCTTC.

For the CDR3, the DNA is TGTGCCATCAGTGCGGGGGGCAAAAGACAGCCCCAGCATTTT. Residues: CAISAGGKRQPQHF. The chain is built from TRBV10-3 and TRBJ1-5; possible D gene TRBD1, 6 bases. CDR3 length equals 14 residues. The V gene's germline CDR1 is ENHRY and CDR2 SYGVKD. Trimming removed 4 bases at V and 7 bases at J, with 14 bases between.

This chain connects TRBV29-1 to TRBJ1-1, with D unclear. This CDR3 region has 13 residues. Trimming removed 1 base from V and 1 base from J, with 7 bases in between. CDR1 and CDR2 from the germline V gene are SQVTM and ANQGSEA. The CDR3, as DNA: TGCAGCGTTGAAGTAACGGCGAACACTGAAGCTTTCTTT. Translated, it gives CSVEVTANTEAFF.

The CDR3 DNA reads as TGTGCCACCAGCAGAGGCTCCGGGAATCAAGCTTTCTTT. This sequence encodes CATSRGSGNQAFF. The chain joins TRBV15 to TRBJ1-1; D not resolved. The ends were cut back, 1 base at V and 9 bases at J, with 12 bases in the middle. The V gene's germline CDR1 is LNHNV and CDR2 YYDKDF (reference sequence). The length of the CDR3 is 13 residues.

This sequence joins TRBV10-2 and TRBJ1-6, with TRBD1 identical over 11 bases. Looked up from germline, CDR1 is WSHSY and CDR2 is SAAADI. CDR3 length: 15 amino acids. The V and J ends lost 5 bases and 10 bases, in that order; junction bases with no gene match: 7. The chain's CDR3 is CASSPGTGGGSPLHF. The CDR3 region has the DNA TGCGCCAGCAGTCCCGGGACAGGGGGAGGATCACCCCTCCACTTT.

The rearrangement joins TRBV5-5 to TRBJ1-3; 7 bases match TRBD1. Trimming cost V 0 bases and J 6 bases; bases outside gene matches: 9. CDR3 size: 16 residues. Per the germline V gene, CDR1 is SGHKS and CDR2 is YYEKEE (reference sequence). The CDR3 DNA sequence: TGTGCCAGCAGCTTGGGCACGACAGGGATTGCAAACACCATATATTTT. It is translated as CASSLGTTGIANTIYF.

V usage is TRBV30 and J usage is TRBJ2-4, with 8 bases fitting TRBD1. Germline lookup yields CDR1 GTSNPN and CDR2 SVGIG (reference sequence). The CDR3 consists of 13 residues. The V gene end was trimmed by 7 bases and the J gene end by 1 base; junction bases not matched to a gene: 3. The CDR3 loop reads CAFNRGAKNIQYF. The CDR3 bases are TGTGCCTTTAACAGGGGGGCCAAAAACATTCAGTACTTC. The entire variable domain, with the rest obtained from reference TRBV30 and TRBJ2-4, is as follows: SQTIHQWPATLVQPVGSPLSLECTVEGTSNPNLYWYRQAAGRGLQLLFYSVGIGQISSEVPQNLSASRPQDRQFILSSKKLLLSDSGFYLCAFNRGAKNIQYFGAGTRLSVL.

A few counts support this clone. V usage is TRBV2 and J usage is TRBJ1-2, with 11 bases matching TRBD1. This CDR3 comprises 15 residues. CDR1 SNHLY and CDR2 FYNNEI come from the germline V gene. With 4 bases clipped from V and 8 bases from J, the junction kept 9 bases outside the gene matches. The CDR3: CASSVSDRGLWGYTF. DNA of the CDR3: TGTGCCAGCAGTGTTTCGGACAGGGGGCTGTGGGGCTACACCTTC.

This chain connects TRBV30 to TRBJ1-1; D uncertain. CDR1 is GTSNPN, CDR2 SVGIG, per germline (reference sequence). The CDR3 has 14 residues. V was shortened by 3 bases and J by 0 bases, with 11 bases between the two germline ends. The CDR3 protein is CAWRTRQLNTEAFF. In DNA, the CDR3 is TGTGCCTGGAGAACGCGGCAGTTGAACACTGAAGCTTTCTTT.

This sequence joins TRBV5-5 and TRBJ1-1; the D is unclear. The CDR3 spans 16 residues. The V gene lost 2 bases and the J gene lost 4 bases, with 18 bases spanning the gap. Germline assignment: CDR1 SGHKS and CDR2 YYEKEE (reference sequence). CDR3 sequence: CASSFGEPLGRTEAFF. DNA of the CDR3: TGTGCCAGCAGCTTCGGGGAGCCTCTTGGACGCACTGAAGCTTTCTTT.

V usage is TRBV27 and J usage is TRBJ1-5, with D uncertain. Trimming left V 7 bases short and J 5 bases short, with 21 bases between. This CDR3 region has 16 residues. The germline V gene encodes CDR1 MNHEY and CDR2 SMNVEV (reference sequence). The CDR3 spells CASKVGEAVDYQPQHF. The CDR3 DNA follows: TGTGCCAGCAAGGTAGGAGAGGCCGTGGACTATCAGCCCCAGCATTTT.

The chain links TRBV27 to TRBJ2-7, with 9 bases lining up with TRBD1. From germline, CDR1 is MNHEY and CDR2 SMNVEV (reference sequence). The CDR3 length is 15 residues. V was clipped by 0 bases and J by 1 base; unmatched bases: 1. This CDR3 is CASSLSGQGSYEQYF. The CDR3 bases are TGTGCCAGCAGTTTATCGGGACAGGGTTCCTACGAGCAGTACTTC.

The chain carries TRBV7-9 and TRBJ1-1; D uncertain. Trimming took off 3 bases at V and 6 bases at J, with 11 bases between the two ends. Germline V gene lookup returns CDR1 SEHNR and CDR2 FQNEAQ (reference sequence). CDR3 size: 13 residues. DNA for the CDR3: TGTGCCAGCAGCTTTTCGGAAAGGTCTGAAGCTTTCTTT. Translation: CASSFSERSEAFF.

The CDR3 loop reads CASSRRVGSYEQYF. In DNA, the CDR3 is TGTGCCAGCAGTAGGAGGGTTGGGTCCTACGAGCAGTACTTC. The chain combines TRBV27 with TRBJ2-7, with a weak D call TRBD2 (6 bases). V was trimmed by 5 bases and J by 1 base, leaving 12 bases between them. Germline CDR1 reads MNHEY; CDR2 reads SMNVEV (reference sequence). The CDR3 contains 14 residues.

This clone has just one count. V gene TRBV6-1 combines with J gene TRBJ2-1; 7 bases are a match to TRBD2. The J segment lost 5 bases and the V segment lost 2 bases, leaving 9 bases of the junction unmatched. The CDR3 length is 16 residues. From germline, CDR1 is MNHNS and CDR2 SASEGT. The CDR3 reads CASSERASGVNNEQFF. The CDR3 DNA is TGTGCCAGCAGTGAAAGGGCTAGCGGAGTAAACAATGAGCAGTTCTTC.

The rearrangement links TRBV5-1 to TRBJ1-1; D ambiguous. V lost 6 bases and J lost 0, with 9 bases in between. The CDR3 contains 13 residues. The germline gives CDR1 SGHRS, CDR2 YFSETQ. CDR3 protein: CASKSAMNTEAFF. For the CDR3, the DNA is TGCGCCAGCAAATCCGCCATGAACACTGAAGCTTTCTTT.

V usage is TRBV7-8 and J usage is TRBJ1-1, with 7 bases identical to TRBD1. Trimming took 5 bases from V and 2 from J; bases not matched to a gene: 2. This CDR3 has 13 amino acids. Germline CDR1 is SGHVS and CDR2 is FQNEAQ. CDR3: CASSQGGNTEAFF. The CDR3 bases are TGTGCCAGCAGCCAGGGGGGAAACACTGAAGCTTTCTTT.

This chain joins TRBV4-2 and TRBJ2-5, with 7 nucleotides matching TRBD1. Trimming removed 1 base from V and 4 bases from J; junction bases left unmatched: 6. The germline V gene has CDR1 LGHNA and CDR2 YNFKEQ. CDR3 length equals 15 residues. DNA for the CDR3: TGTGCCAGCAGCCAAGTAGCCACAGGGGCAGAGACCCAGTACTTC. It yields the protein CASSQVATGAETQYF.